This T cell receptor (beta chain) is drawn from a study of T cell responses to AZD1222 COVID-19 vaccine. The study, taken as a whole, reports: Donors skewed white British and female; clonal diversity was possibly underestimated. Spike-specific TCR breadth rose after two AZD1222 doses, and depth rose as well. Baseline seropositivity characterized only a handful of AZD1222 recipients.

The repertoire was sequenced with immunoSEQ multiplex PCR; TCRdb's copy has only in-frame clones and lacks some. The sample consists of roughly 180,000 clones, about 89% of them appearing once. This CDR3 region has 15 residues. Trimming took off 3 bases at V and 2 bases at J, with 8 bases between the two ends. CDR1 is SGHAT, CDR2 FQNNGV, per germline. With respect to this clone: The antigen is unknown.

This sequence originates from an adult who received the AZD1222 COVID-19 vaccine. This chain connects TRBV11-2 to TRBJ1-6; no firm D call. Material: peripheral blood, obtained 28 days after the second AZD1222 dose. CDR3: CASSLQTTYNSPLHF. The DNA for the CDR3 is TGTGCCAGCAGCTTGCAGACAACCTATAATTCACCCCTCCACTTT.